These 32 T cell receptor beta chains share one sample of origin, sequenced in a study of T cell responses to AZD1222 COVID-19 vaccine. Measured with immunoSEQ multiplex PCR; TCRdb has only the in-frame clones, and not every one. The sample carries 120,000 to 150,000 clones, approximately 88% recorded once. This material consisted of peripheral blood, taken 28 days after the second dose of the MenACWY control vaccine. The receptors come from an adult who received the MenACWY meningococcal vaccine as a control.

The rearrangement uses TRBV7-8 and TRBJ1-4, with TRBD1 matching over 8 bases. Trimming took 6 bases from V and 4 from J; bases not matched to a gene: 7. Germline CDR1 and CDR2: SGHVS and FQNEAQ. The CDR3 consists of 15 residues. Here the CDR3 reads CASSSDRGRNEKLFF. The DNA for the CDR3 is TGTGCCAGCAGTTCCGACAGGGGCCGTAATGAAAAACTGTTTTTT.

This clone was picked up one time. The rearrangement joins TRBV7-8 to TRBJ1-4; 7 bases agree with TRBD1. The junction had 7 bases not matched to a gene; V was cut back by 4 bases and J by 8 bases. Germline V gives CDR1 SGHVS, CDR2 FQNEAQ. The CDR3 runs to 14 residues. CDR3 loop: CASSSGQRGEKLFF. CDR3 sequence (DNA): TGTGCCAGCAGCTCGGGACAGCGGGGGGAAAAACTGTTTTTT.

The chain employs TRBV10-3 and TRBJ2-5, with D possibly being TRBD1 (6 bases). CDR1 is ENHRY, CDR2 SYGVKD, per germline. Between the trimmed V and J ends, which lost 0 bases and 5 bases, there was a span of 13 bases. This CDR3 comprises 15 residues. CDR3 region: CAISESSRGGETQYF. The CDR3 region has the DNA TGTGCCATCAGTGAGTCGAGCAGGGGCGGTGAGACCCAGTACTTC.

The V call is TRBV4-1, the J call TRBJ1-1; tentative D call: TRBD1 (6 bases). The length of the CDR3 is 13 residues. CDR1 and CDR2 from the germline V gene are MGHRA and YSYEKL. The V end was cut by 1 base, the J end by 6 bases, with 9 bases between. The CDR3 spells CASSQVQGSEAFF. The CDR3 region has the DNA TGCGCCAGCAGCCAAGTACAGGGCTCTGAAGCTTTCTTT.

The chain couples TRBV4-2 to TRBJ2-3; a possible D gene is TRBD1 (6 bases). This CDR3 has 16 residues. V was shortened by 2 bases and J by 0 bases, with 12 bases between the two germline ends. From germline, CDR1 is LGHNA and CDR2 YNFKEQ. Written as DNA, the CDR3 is TGTGCCAGCAGCCAACCCGGGACATACAGCACAGATACGCAGTATTTT. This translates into CASSQPGTYSTDTQYF.

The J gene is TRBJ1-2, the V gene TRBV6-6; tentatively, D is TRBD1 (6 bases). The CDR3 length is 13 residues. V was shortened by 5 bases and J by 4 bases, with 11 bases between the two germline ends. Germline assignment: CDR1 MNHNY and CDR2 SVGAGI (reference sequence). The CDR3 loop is CASSGRTVYGYTF. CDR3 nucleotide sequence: TGTGCCAGCAGTGGAAGGACAGTCTATGGCTACACCTTC.

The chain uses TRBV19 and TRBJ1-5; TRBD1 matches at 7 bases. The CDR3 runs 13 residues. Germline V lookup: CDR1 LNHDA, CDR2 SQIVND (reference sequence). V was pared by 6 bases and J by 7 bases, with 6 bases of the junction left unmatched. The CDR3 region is CASSGTGAQPQHF. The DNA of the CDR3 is TGTGCCAGTAGCGGAACAGGGGCCCAGCCCCAGCATTTT.

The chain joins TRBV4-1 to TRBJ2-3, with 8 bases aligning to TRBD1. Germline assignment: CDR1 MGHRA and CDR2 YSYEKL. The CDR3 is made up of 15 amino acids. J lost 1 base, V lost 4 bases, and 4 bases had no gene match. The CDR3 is CASSPGTGRTDTQYF. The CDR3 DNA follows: TGCGCCAGCAGCCCCGGGACAGGTCGCACAGATACGCAGTATTTT.

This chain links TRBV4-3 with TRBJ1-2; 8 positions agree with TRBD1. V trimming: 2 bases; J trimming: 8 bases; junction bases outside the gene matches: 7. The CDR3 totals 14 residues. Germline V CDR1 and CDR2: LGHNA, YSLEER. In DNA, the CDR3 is TGCGCCAGCAGCCAATATCGGACAGGGCTCGGCTACACCTTC. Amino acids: CASSQYRTGLGYTF.

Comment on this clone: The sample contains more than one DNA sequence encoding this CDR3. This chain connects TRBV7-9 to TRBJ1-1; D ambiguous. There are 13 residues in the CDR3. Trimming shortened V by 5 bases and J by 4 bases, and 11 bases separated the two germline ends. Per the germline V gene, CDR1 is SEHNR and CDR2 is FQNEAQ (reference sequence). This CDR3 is CASSVFGGTEAFF. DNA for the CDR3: TGTGCCAGCAGCGTATTCGGTGGCACTGAAGCTTTCTTT.

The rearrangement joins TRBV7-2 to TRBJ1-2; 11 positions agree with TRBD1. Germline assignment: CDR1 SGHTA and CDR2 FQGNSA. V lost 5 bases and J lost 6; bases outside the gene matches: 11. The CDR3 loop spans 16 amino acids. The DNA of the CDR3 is TGTGCCAGCAGCGCCCAAGGGACAGGGGGTTCTCATGGCTACACCTTC. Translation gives CASSAQGTGGSHGYTF.

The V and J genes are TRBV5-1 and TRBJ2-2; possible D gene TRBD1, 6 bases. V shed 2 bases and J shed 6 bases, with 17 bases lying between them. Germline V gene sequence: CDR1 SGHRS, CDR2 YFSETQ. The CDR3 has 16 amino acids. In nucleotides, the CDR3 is TGCGCCAGCAGCTTTAGAACAGGGTTGGAACCCGGGGAGCTGTTTTTT. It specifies CASSFRTGLEPGELFF.

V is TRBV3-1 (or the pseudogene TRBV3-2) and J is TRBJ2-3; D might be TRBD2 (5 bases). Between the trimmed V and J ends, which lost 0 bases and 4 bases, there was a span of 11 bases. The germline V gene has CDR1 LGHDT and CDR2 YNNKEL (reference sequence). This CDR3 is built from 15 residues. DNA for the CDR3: TGTGCCAGCAGCCAAGATTGGCTGCGGGCAGATACGCAGTATTTT. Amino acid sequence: CASSQDWLRADTQYF.

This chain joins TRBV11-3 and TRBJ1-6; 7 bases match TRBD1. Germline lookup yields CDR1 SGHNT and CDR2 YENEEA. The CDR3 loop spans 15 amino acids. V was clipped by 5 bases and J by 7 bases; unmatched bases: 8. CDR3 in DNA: TGTGCCAGCAGCGCCTGGACAGGCCGGAATTCACCCCTCCACTTT. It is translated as CASSAWTGRNSPLHF.

The CDR3 sequence is CASSPQGAYRGYTF. In DNA, the CDR3 is TGTGCCAGCAGCCCACAGGGGGCGTACAGGGGCTACACCTTC. This chain links TRBV3-1 (or the pseudogene TRBV3-2) with TRBJ1-2; 9 nucleotides agree with TRBD1. This CDR3 comprises 14 residues. J lost 8 bases, V lost 4 bases, and 8 bases had no gene match. Germline V lookup: CDR1 LGHDT, CDR2 YNNKEL (reference sequence).

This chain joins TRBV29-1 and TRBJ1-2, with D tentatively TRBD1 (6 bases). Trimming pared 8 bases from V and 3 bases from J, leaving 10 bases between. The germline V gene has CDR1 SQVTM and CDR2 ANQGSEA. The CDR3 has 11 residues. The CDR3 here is CSLGGDYGYTF. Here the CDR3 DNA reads TGCAGCTTAGGGGGGGACTATGGCTACACCTTC.

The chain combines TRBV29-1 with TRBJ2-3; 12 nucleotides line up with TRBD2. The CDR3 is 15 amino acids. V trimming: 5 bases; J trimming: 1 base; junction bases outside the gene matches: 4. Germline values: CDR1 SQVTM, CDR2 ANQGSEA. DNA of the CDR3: TGCAGCGTTAATCCTAGCGGGAGGGGCACAGATACGCAGTATTTT. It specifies CSVNPSGRGTDTQYF.

Written as DNA, the CDR3 is TGCGCCAGCAGCCAAGATTCCCCCGATGAGCAGTTCTTC. This sequence encodes CASSQDSPDEQFF. J is TRBJ2-1 and V is TRBV4-3; no definite D call. CDR1 and CDR2 (germline): LGHNA, YSLEER. The CDR3 runs 13 residues. Trimming removed 0 bases at V and 8 bases at J, with 8 bases between.

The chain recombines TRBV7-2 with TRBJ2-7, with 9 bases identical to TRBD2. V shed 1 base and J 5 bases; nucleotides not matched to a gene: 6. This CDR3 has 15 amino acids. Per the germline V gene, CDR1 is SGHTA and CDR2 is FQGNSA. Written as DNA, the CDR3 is TGTGCCAGCAGCTTAGAGGCGGGAGGGCTCAACGAGCAGTACTTC. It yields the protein CASSLEAGGLNEQYF.

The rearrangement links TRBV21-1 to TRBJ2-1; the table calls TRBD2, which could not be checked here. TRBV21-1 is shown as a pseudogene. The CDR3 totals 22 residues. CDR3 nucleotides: TGTGCCAGCGGCATCCATTACCCGGGTATTACCCGACGGGAGGTCGAGTACAATGAGCAGTTCTTC. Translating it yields CASGIHYPGITRREVEYNEQFF.

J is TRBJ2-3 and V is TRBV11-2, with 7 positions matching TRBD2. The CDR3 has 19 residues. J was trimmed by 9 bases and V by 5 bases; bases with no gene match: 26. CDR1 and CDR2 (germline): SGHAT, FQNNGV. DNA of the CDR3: TGTGCCAGCAGCCACGGGAATTGGGCTAGCGGAGGTTCCATAGAGACGCAGTATTTT. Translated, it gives CASSHGNWASGGSIETQYF.

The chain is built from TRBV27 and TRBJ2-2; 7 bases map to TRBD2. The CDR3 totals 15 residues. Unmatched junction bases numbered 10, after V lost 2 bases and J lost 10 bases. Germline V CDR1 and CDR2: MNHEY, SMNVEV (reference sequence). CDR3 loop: CASSLLAAPGMELFF. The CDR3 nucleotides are TGTGCCAGCAGTTTACTAGCGGCACCGGGTATGGAGCTGTTTTTT.

The CDR3 protein is CASSFLSDPLAGDEQYF. The DNA for the CDR3 is TGTGCCAGCAGCTTCCTTAGCGACCCACTAGCGGGAGACGAGCAGTACTTC. This sequence joins TRBV7-9 and TRBJ2-7, with 11 nucleotides matching TRBD2. The germline CDR1 and CDR2 sequences are SEHNR and FQNEAQ (reference sequence). The V segment lost 3 bases and the J segment 5 bases; nucleotides outside the gene matches: 12. The CDR3 has 17 residues.

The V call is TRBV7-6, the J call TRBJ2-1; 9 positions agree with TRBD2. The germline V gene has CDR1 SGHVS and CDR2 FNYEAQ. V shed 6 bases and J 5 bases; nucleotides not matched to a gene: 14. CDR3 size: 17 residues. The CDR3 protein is CASSLAGLAVGDNEQFF. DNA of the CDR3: TGTGCCAGCAGTCTAGCGGGGCTAGCTGTGGGGGACAATGAGCAGTTCTTC.

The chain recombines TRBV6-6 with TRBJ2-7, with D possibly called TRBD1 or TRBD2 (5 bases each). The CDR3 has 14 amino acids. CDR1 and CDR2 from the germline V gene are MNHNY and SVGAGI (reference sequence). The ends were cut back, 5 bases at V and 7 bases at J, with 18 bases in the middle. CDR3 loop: CASSTGTGLGEQYF. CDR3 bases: TGTGCCAGCAGTACCGGGACCGGCTTGGGGGAGCAGTACTTC.

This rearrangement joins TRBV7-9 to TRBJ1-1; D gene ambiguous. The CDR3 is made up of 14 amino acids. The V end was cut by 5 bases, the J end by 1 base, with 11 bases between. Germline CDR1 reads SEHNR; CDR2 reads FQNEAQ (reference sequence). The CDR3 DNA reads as TGTGCCAGCAGCCGCGAACACGGGAACACTGAAGCTTTCTTT. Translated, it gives CASSREHGNTEAFF.

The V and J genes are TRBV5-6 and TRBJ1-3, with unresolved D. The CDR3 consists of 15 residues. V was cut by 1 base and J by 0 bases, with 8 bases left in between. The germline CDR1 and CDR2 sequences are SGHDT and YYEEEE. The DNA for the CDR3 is TGTGCCAGCAGCTTGCGGTCCCTCTCTGGAAACACCATATATTTT. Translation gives CASSLRSLSGNTIYF.

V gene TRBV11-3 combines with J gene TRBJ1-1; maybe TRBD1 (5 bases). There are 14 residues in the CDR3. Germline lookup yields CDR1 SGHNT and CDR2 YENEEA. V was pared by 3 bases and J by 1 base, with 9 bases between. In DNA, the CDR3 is TGTGCCAGCAGCTTCGGGACGGGGAACACTGAAGCTTTCTTT. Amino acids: CASSFGTGNTEAFF.

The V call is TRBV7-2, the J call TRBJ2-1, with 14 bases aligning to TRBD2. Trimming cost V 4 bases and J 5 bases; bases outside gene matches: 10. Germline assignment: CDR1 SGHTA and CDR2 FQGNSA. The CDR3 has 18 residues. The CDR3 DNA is TGTGCCAGCAGCTCATACGGGACTAGCGGGAGTGGGCACAATGAGCAGTTCTTC. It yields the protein CASSSYGTSGSGHNEQFF.

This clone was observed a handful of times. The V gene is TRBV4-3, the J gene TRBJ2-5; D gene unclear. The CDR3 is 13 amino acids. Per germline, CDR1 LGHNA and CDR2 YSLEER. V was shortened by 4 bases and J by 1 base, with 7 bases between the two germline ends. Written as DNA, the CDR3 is TGCGCCAGCAGCCGGCAAGGCCAAGAGACCCAGTACTTC. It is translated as CASSRQGQETQYF.

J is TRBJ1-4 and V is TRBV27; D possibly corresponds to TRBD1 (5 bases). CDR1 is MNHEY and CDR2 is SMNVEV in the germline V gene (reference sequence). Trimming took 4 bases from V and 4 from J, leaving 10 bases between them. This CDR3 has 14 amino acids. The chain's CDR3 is CASSSRDGNEKLFF. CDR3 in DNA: TGTGCCAGCAGTTCCCGGGACGGTAATGAAAAACTGTTTTTT.

The CDR3 is CASSSLAGAYEQYF. The CDR3 DNA sequence: TGTGCCAGCAGTAGCCTAGCGGGGGCCTACGAGCAGTACTTC. V is TRBV5-5 and J is TRBJ2-7; 10 nucleotides align to TRBD2. The CDR3 extends over 14 amino acids. Per the germline V gene, CDR1 is SGHKS and CDR2 is YYEKEE (reference sequence). After removal of 5 bases from V and 2 bases from J, the junction contained 4 bases not matched to a gene. Variable domain in full (rest from reference TRBV5-5 and TRBJ2-7): DAGVTQSPTHLIKTRGQQVTLRCSPISGHKSVSWYQQVLGQGPQFIFQYYEKEERGRGNFPDRFSARQFPNYSSELNVNALLLGDSALYLCASSSLAGAYEQYFGPGTRLTVT.